Below, one T cell receptor (beta chain) is given with its context. Germline CDR1 reads SGHNT; CDR2 reads YYREEE (reference sequence). The V and J ends lost 3 bases and 0 bases, in that order; junction bases with no gene match: 3. The length of the CDR3 is 14 residues. The source of the sample is a study of blood T cell repertoires in COVID-19. Study in general: Acute and convalescent COVID-19 specimens originated in the United States, Italy and Spain.

Per the authors' pipeline: Reference gene primer amplification in the assay estimated nucleated cell counts. TCRdb keeps only in-frame clones here, not all; method: immunoSEQ multiplex PCR. The DNA gave D and trimming, while V, J and clone size come from that table. The sample has roughly 350,000 clones, around nine tenths seen once. Material: peripheral blood. This receptor was obtained from a young woman who had recovered from COVID-19. The chain joins TRBV5-4 to TRBJ2-7, with TRBD1 matching 7 bases. The CDR3 DNA reads as TGTGCCAGCAGCTCGGACAGGAGCTCCTACGAGCAGTACGTC. Amino acid sequence: CASSSDRSSYEQYV.